This is a list of T cell receptor beta chains from one sample in a study of tumor-infiltrating lymphocytes in localized non-small cell lung cancer. The method was immunoSEQ multiplex PCR; TCRdb's version includes in-frame clones alone and lacks a portion of them. The repertoire holds more than 12,000 clones, with roughly 70% as singletons. The sample consisted of uninvolved lung tissue not adjacent to the tumor. These receptors came from a human donor with non-small cell lung cancer. CDR3s include the opening cysteine and the closing phenylalanine or tryptophan. D genes are given only for firm matches. Expanded clones get a size class; other rows say once, few or many, or leave the size out.

clone_size: .
j_call: TRBJ1-1
v_call: TRBV4-1
d_call: .
cdr3_nt: TGCGCCAGCAGCCACGGGGGGATGAACACTGAAGCTTTCTTT
cdr3_aa: CASSHGGMNTEAFF

clone_size: .
j_call: TRBJ2-7
v_call: TRBV2
d_call: TRBD2
cdr3_nt: TGTGCCAGCGGGGAGCGGGAGGGCCGGAACGAGCAGTACTTC
cdr3_aa: CASGEREGRNEQYF

clone_size: .
j_call: TRBJ1-2
v_call: TRBV10-3
d_call: .
cdr3_nt: TGTGCCTCACGGCCGGGGGGAGACTATGGCTACACCTTC
cdr3_aa: CASRPGGDYGYTF

clone_size: medium-sized
j_call: TRBJ2-5
v_call: TRBV7-2
d_call: .
cdr3_nt: TGTGCCAGCAGCCCTAGGACAGCCGGCGAGACCCAGTACTTC
cdr3_aa: CASSPRTAGETQYF

clone_size: .
j_call: TRBJ1-6
v_call: TRBV5-6
d_call: .
cdr3_nt: TGTGCCAGCAGCTACCGGGACCGAGATAATTCACCCCTCCACTTT
cdr3_aa: CASSYRDRDNSPLHF

clone_size: .
j_call: TRBJ1-2
v_call: TRBV19
d_call: TRBD1
cdr3_nt: TGTGCCAGTAGTTCGAGACAGGGAGAGGGCTATGGCTACACCTTC
cdr3_aa: CASSSRQGEGYGYTF

clone_size: once
j_call: TRBJ1-2
v_call: TRBV6-5
d_call: TRBD1
cdr3_nt: TGTGCCAGCAGTCTACCGGGACAGGGGGCCTATGGCTACACCTTC
cdr3_aa: CASSLPGQGAYGYTF

clone_size: large
j_call: TRBJ2-2
v_call: TRBV5-1
d_call: TRBD2
cdr3_nt: TGCGCCAGCAGCTCGACTAGCGGGGGGTCCGGGGAGCTGTTTTTT
cdr3_aa: CASSSTSGGSGELFF

clone_size: .
j_call: TRBJ2-2
v_call: TRBV4-3
d_call: .
cdr3_nt: TGCGCCAGCAGCCAAGAATGGGGCGGAAGAACGGGGGAGCTGTTTTTT
cdr3_aa: CASSQEWGGRTGELFF

clone_size: medium-sized
j_call: TRBJ1-1
v_call: TRBV6-4
d_call: .
cdr3_nt: TGTGCCAGCAGTCCCACCGACAGGAACACTGAAGCTTTCTTT
cdr3_aa: CASSPTDRNTEAFF

clone_size: .
j_call: TRBJ1-5
v_call: TRBV27
d_call: .
cdr3_nt: TGTGCCACCCAGATGGGCCCAGGGACGGCACTCAATCAGCCCCAGCATTTT
cdr3_aa: CATQMGPGTALNQPQHF